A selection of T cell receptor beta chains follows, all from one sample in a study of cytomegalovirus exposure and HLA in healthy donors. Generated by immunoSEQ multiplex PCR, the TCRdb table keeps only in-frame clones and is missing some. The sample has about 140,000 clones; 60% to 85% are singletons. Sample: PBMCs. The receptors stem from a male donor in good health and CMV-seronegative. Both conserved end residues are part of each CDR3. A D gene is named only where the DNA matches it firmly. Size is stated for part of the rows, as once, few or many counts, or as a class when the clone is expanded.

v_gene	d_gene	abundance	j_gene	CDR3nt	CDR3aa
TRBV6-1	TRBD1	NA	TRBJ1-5	TGTGCCAGCAGACGGGGACAGGGCAATCAGCCCCAGCATTTT	CASRRGQGNQPQHF
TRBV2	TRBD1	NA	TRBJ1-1	TGTGCCAGCAGTGCGTACGGGACAGGGGAGACTGAAGCTTTCTTT	CASSAYGTGETEAFF
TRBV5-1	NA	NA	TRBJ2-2	TGCGCCAGCAGCGTTCTCGGGGGGCCCGGTGCGAACACCGGGGAGCTGTTTTTT	CASSVLGGPGANTGELFF
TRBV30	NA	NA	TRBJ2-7	TGTGCCTGGACCACCCCGGGGATGACCTACGAGCAGTACTTC	CAWTTPGMTYEQYF
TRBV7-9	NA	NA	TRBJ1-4	TGTGCCAGCAGCTTCACAGGAGCAACTAATGAAAAACTGTTTTTT	CASSFTGATNEKLFF
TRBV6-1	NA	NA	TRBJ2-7	TGTGCCAGTACTGAGAGCTACGAGCAGTACTTC	CASTESYEQYF
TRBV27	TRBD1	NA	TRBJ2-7	TGTGCCAGCAGTTCAACAACAGGGGTTTACGAGCAGTACTTC	CASSSTTGVYEQYF
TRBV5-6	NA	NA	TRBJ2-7	TGTGCCAGCAGCCCGGGGTCTGGCTACGAGCAGTACTTC	CASSPGSGYEQYF
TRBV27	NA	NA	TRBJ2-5	TGTGCCAGCAGTTTAAGCCGGGGAGATCAAGAGACCCAGTACTTC	CASSLSRGDQETQYF
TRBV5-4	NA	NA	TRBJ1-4	TGTGCCAGCAGCTTGTTCAGGAATAATGAAAAACTGTTTTTT	CASSLFRNNEKLFF
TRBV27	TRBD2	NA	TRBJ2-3	TGTGCCAGCAGTCCCCTAGCGGGGGGCACAGATACGCAGTATTTT	CASSPLAGGTDTQYF
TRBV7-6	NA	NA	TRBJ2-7	TGTGCCAGCAGCTCGACAGATTCCTACGAGCAGTACTTC	CASSSTDSYEQYF
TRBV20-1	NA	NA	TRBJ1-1	TGCAGTGCGTGGGGGGAGGCTGAAGCTTTCTTT	CSAWGEAEAFF
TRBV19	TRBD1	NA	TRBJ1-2	TGTGCCAGCAGACGCAGGGGGCGATCTGGCTACACCTTC	CASRRRGRSGYTF
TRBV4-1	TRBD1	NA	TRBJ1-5	TGCGCCAGCAGCCATAGGACAGGCTTCAATCAGCCCCAGCATTTT	CASSHRTGFNQPQHF
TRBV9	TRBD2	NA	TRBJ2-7	TGTGCCAGCAGCGTAGACGGCGGGAGGGCCGACGAGCAGTACTTC	CASSVDGGRADEQYF
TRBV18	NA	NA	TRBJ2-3	TGTGCCAGCTCACCCTTAGCAGATACGCAGTATTTT	CASSPLADTQYF
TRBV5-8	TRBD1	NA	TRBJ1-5	TGTGCCAGCAGCAGCCCCGGGACAGGGTTATCCCAGCCCCAGCATTTT	CASSSPGTGLSQPQHF
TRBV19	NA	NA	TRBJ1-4	TGTGCCAGTAGTCCCCCAGGGGCTGGGGTTGCAACTAATGAAAAACTGTTTTTT	CASSPPGAGVATNEKLFF
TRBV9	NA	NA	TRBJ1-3	TGTGCCAGCAGCGTAGTAGACCCTCGGAGCTCTGGAAACACCATATATTTT	CASSVVDPRSSGNTIYF
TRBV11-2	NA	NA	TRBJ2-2	TGTGCCAGCAGCCTCCTCCTGACAGGAATCGGCACCGGGGAGCTGTTTTTT	CASSLLLTGIGTGELFF
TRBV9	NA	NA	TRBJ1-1	TGTCCCAGCAGCCCCATTCTGACCGGGAACCCTGAAGCTTTCTTT	CPSSPILTGNPEAFF
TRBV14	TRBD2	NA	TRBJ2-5	TGTGCCAGCAGCCAAGGCCCTAGCGGGGTTGAGACCCAGTACTTC	CASSQGPSGVETQYF
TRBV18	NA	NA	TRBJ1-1	TGTGCCAGCTCACCACTCTGGGAGGACACTGAAGCTTTCTTT	CASSPLWEDTEAFF
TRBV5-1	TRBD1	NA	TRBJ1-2	TGCGCCAGCAGCTTCCCACAGGGGTATGGCTACACCTTC	CASSFPQGYGYTF
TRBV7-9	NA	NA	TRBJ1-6	TGTGCCAGCAGCCCCGGGAGTTCACCCCTCCACTTT	CASSPGSSPLHF
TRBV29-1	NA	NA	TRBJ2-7	TGCAGCGTTGAACTGGGGAGTCAGGGGTCCCCCTACGAGCAGTACTTC	CSVELGSQGSPYEQYF
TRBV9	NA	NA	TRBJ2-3	TGTGCCAGCAGCGTAGTATCCACTACAGATACGCAGTATTTT	CASSVVSTTDTQYF
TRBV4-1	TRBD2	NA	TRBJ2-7	TGCGCCAGCAGCCAAGTGGGAGGGTTAGCCGTCGCCTACGAGCAGTACTTC	CASSQVGGLAVAYEQYF
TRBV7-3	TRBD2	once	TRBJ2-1	TGTGCCAGCAGCTTACAGGGACTACCCTACAATGAGCAGTTCTTC	CASSLQGLPYNEQFF
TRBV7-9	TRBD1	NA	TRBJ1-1	TGTGCCAGCAGCTTATTGACAGGGATAATAGGAACTGAAGCTTTCTTT	CASSLLTGIIGTEAFF
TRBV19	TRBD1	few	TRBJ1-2	TGTGCCAGTAGCAGACGGACAGGGGTGGCCTATGGCTACACCTTC	CASSRRTGVAYGYTF
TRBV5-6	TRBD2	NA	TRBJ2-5	TGTGCCAGCAGCTTGGGCGGGACTAGTGGAGGAGAGACCCAGTACTTC	CASSLGGTSGGETQYF
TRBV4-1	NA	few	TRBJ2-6	TGCGCCAGCAGCCAAGGACCGGGGTTGGCCAACGTCCTGACTTTC	CASSQGPGLANVLTF
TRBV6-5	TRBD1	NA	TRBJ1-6	TGTGCCAGCAGCCCCCGGACAGGATATAATTCACCCCTCCACTTT	CASSPRTGYNSPLHF
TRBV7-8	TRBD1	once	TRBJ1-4	TGTGCCAGCAGCTCGGGACAGATTAATGAAAAACTGTTTTTT	CASSSGQINEKLFF
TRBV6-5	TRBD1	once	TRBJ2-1	TGTGCCAGCAGTAAACGGACAGGGGGAAATGAGCAGTTCTTC	CASSKRTGGNEQFF
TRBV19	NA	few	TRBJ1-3	TGTGCCAGTAGTCCCTCGGGGGCTGGAAACACCATATATTTT	CASSPSGAGNTIYF
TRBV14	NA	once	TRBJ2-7	TGTGCCAGCAGCCGCGGAGTCAACCGCGGCCACGTCTCCTACGAGCAGTACTTC	CASSRGVNRGHVSYEQYF
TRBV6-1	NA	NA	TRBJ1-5	TGTGCCAGCAGTGAATCAGGGGCCACCAATCAGCCCCAGCATTTT	CASSESGATNQPQHF
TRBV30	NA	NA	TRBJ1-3	TGTGCCTGGGAGGGACAACCTGGAAACACCATATATTTT	CAWEGQPGNTIYF
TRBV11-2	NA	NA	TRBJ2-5	TGTGCCAGCAACAATCTAATTACGGGGGAAGAGACCCAGTACTTC	CASNNLITGEETQYF
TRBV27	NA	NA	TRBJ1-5	TGTGCCAGCAGTTTAGGCCAAACCAATCAGCCCCAGCATTTT	CASSLGQTNQPQHF
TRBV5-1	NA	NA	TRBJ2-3	TGCGCCAGCAGCCCTGGAGTTTCGGAAACAGATACGCAGTATTTT	CASSPGVSETDTQYF
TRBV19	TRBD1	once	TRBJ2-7	TGTGCCAGTAGTATTGCGGGACAGGGTTCCCTCGAGCAGTACTTC	CASSIAGQGSLEQYF
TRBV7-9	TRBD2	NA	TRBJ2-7	TGTGCCAGCAGCTCCCAAACCGGGACTAGCGGGGGATCCTACGAGCAGTACTTC	CASSSQTGTSGGSYEQYF
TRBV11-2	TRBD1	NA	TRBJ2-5	TGTGCCAGCAGCTTAGGTCGTGGGGTCAGGGGGGAGACCCAGTACTTC	CASSLGRGVRGETQYF
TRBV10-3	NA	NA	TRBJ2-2	TGTGCCATCAGTGAGGAAGGGGTCCAATTTAACACCGGGGAGCTGTTTTTT	CAISEEGVQFNTGELFF
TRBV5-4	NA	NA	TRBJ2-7	TGTGCCAGCAGCCCTCAAGCGGTAGGCTGCGAGCAGTACTTC	CASSPQAVGCEQYF
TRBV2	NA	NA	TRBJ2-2	TGTGCCAGCAGACAGGAGAGGTCCGGGGAGCTGTTTTTT	CASRQERSGELFF
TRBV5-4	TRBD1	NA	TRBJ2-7	TGTGCCAGCAGCTCCCCGGGACAGGACTTCTACGAGCAGTACTTC	CASSSPGQDFYEQYF
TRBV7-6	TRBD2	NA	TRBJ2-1	TGTGCCAGCAGCCAAACTAGCGGGAGGGCTTACAATGAGCAGTTCTTC	CASSQTSGRAYNEQFF
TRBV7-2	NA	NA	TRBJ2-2	TGTGCCAGCAGGCCCGACAGAGACACCGGGGAGCTGTTTTTT	CASRPDRDTGELFF